Here is one T cell receptor (beta chain) with its context. The antigen remains unidentified. The assay was immunoSEQ multiplex PCR, and TCRdb's table has in-frame clones only and misses some. The profile shows over 10,000 clones, approximately 85% of them singletons. This entry comes from a study of tumor-infiltrating lymphocytes in localized non-small cell lung cancer. Findings and caveats of the study: Immunotypes IM1 and IM2 had similar TCR-derived T-cell fractions.

The CDR3 spans 16 residues. Trimming removed 3 bases at V and 5 bases at J, with 19 bases between. Per germline, CDR1 MNHEY and CDR2 SMNVEV (reference sequence). Sequencing used uninvolved lung tissue not adjacent to the tumor. The clonotype originates from a human donor with non-small cell lung cancer. The chain is built from TRBV27 and TRBJ1-1, with a tentative D call TRBD1 (5 bases). CDR3 in amino acids: CASSFSGARSGTEAFF. Here the CDR3 DNA reads TGTGCCAGCAGTTTTAGCGGGGCTAGGTCTGGGACTGAAGCTTTCTTT.